Listed below are T cell receptor beta chains from one sample, sequenced in a study of blood T cell repertoires in COVID-19. Clones were sequenced by immunoSEQ multiplex PCR, and TCRdb holds only the in-frame ones, with some missing. The data contain more than 150,000 clones, 75% to 90% of them seen just once; the ten biggest clones take up approximately 6.7%. Sequenced sample: peripheral blood. Receptors were obtained from a middle-aged man with acute or convalescent COVID-19. The CDR3 runs from the conserved cysteine through the conserved F or W. Each record gives: clone size, V gene, J gene, CDR3 protein. Rows may omit the clone size; those that give it use once, few, many or a size class.

-,TRBV6-5,TRBJ2-4,CASRRLAGENIQYF
once,TRBV2,TRBJ1-5,CASSDLRVGNQPQHF
once,TRBV6-5,TRBJ1-5,CASSNDGGQPQHF
-,TRBV7-9,TRBJ1-2,CASSVGQGSYYGYTF
-,TRBV6-5,TRBJ1-6,CASSDRGRTLHF
-,TRBV4-2,TRBJ2-7,CASSQDRSGTSGGSSYEQYF
-,TRBV11-2,TRBJ2-5,CASSSTGVGETQYF
few,TRBV4-2,TRBJ2-7,CASSQEVAGATYEQYF
-,TRBV10-2,TRBJ1-2,CASSLGQGGYGYTF
-,TRBV11-1,TRBJ2-7,CASSLVGGGSEQYF
-,TRBV28,TRBJ2-7,CASSSPRTSGALPPYEQYF
-,TRBV15,TRBJ1-1,CATSRDQGGLAFF
once,TRBV29-1,TRBJ1-1,CSVVVGLGGTEAFF
-,TRBV7-6,TRBJ2-7,CASSTRQGAGEQYF
once,TRBV4-1,TRBJ2-5,CASSQRLKGSGPQETQYF
-,TRBV18,TRBJ1-1,CASSSDSDRASSAMNTEAFF
-,TRBV12-5,TRBJ1-3,CASGSTGTGNTIYF
-,TRBV7-2,TRBJ2-1,CASSLDRGVYNEQFF
-,TRBV7-9,TRBJ1-1,CASSFRENTEAFF
-,TRBV29-1,TRBJ1-5,CSVRDSSPDQPQHF
once,TRBV24-1,TRBJ2-2,CATSDSTSGGPTNTGELFF
-,TRBV7-6,TRBJ2-7,CASSLWGPDTEQYF
-,TRBV7-2,TRBJ2-5,CASSPRDSETQYF
-,TRBV30,TRBJ1-1,CAWSGYGTERTEAFF
-,TRBV30,TRBJ1-5,CAWSGGEGQPQHF
few,TRBV7-9,TRBJ1-4,CASSLGAGSGEKLFF
-,TRBV5-1,TRBJ2-1,CASSRDRTGRNEQFF
-,TRBV2,TRBJ2-7,CATSLLLPGVHEQYF
-,TRBV25-1,TRBJ1-4,CASSESKGEGEKLFF
-,TRBV18,TRBJ2-5,CASSPVEETQYF
few,TRBV9,TRBJ2-5,CASSTGGETQYF
-,TRBV19,TRBJ2-2,CASSIQGPGELFF
-,TRBV21-1,TRBJ2-7,CASSKDGRTYEQYF
-,TRBV5-5,TRBJ1-1,CASSLGQGAFDEAFF
-,TRBV5-1,TRBJ1-3,CASWAGSGWFSGNTIYF
-,TRBV18,TRBJ1-2,CASSYITPTTGTVYGYTF
-,TRBV10-2,TRBJ2-7,CASREGQGLSYEQYF
-,TRBV24-1,TRBJ2-5,CATSDPKTTIPQGGEETQYF
-,TRBV20-1,TRBJ1-2,CSASNRDKPHGYTF
-,TRBV4-2,TRBJ2-4,CASSQELRYGAKNIQYF
few,TRBV19,TRBJ1-4,CASSIDRGAGEKLFF